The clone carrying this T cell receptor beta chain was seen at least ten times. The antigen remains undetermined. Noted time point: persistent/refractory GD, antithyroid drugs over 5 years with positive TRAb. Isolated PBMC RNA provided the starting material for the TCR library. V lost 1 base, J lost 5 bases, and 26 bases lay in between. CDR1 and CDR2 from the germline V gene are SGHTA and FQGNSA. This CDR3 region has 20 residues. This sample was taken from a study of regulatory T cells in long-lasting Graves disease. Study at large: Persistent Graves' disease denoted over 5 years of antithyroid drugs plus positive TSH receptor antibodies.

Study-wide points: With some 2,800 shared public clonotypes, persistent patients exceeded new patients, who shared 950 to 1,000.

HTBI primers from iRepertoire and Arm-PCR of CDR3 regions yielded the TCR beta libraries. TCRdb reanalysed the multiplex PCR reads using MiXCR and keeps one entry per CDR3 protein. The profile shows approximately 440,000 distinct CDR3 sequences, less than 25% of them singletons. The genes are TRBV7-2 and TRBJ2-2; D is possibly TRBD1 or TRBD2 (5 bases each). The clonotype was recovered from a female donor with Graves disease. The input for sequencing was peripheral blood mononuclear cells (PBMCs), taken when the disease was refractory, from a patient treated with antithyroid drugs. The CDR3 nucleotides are TGTGCCAGCAGCTTAGTTGGCCCAGCCCGGGACCCCAGGGTGACCGGGGAGCTGTTTTTT. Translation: CASSLVGPARDPRVTGELFF.